This TCR beta chain was identified in a study of blood T cells in healthy people across ages. The sample, 7.5 to 10 milliliters of peripheral blood, was drawn from each donor. The total RNA that was extracted per sample amounted to at least 6 micrograms. CDR1 SEHNR and CDR2 FQNEAQ come from the germline V gene (reference sequence). This CDR3 contains 13 residues. The V end was cut by 0 bases, the J end by 6 bases, with 6 bases between. This clonotype was counted at least ten times. A second PCR, run for about 7 to 12 cycles, used a sample-barcoded 5' primer plus a J-beta primer mix. The template-switch adaptor, which had 12 random nucleotides, put a tag on each cDNA molecule. TCRdb itself ran the 5' RACE reads through MiXCR, one entry per CDR3 protein. The repertoire holds 600,000 to 900,000 distinct CDR3 sequences, with under 30% as singletons. In addition, the sample was reused for a study of T cells of mothers and their children. That publication notes: The study found thymic selection shapes TCR recombination output similarly in related and unrelated pairs.

This rearrangement joins TRBV7-9 to TRBJ2-1, with D maybe TRBD2 (5 bases). Sequenced material: blood. The origin of this receptor is a boy younger than 18 in good health. The DNA of the CDR3 is TGTGCCAGCAGCTTAGCGGGGAGCAATGAGCAGTTCTTC. Its protein product is CASSLAGSNEQFF.